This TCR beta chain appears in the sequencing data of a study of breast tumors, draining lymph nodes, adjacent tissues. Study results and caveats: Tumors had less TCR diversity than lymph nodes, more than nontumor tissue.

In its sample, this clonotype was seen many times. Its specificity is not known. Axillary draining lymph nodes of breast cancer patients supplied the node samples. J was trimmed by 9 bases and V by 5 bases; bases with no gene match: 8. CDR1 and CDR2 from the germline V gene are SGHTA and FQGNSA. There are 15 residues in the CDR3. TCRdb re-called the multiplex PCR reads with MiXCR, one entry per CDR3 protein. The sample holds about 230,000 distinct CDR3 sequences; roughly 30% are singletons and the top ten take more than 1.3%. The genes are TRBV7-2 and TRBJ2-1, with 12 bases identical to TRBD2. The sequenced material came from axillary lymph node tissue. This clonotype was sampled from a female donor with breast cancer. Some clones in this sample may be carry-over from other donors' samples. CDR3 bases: TGTGCCAGCAGCCGAATAACTAGCGGGAGGACTGAGCAGTTCTTC. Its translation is CASSRITSGRTEQFF.